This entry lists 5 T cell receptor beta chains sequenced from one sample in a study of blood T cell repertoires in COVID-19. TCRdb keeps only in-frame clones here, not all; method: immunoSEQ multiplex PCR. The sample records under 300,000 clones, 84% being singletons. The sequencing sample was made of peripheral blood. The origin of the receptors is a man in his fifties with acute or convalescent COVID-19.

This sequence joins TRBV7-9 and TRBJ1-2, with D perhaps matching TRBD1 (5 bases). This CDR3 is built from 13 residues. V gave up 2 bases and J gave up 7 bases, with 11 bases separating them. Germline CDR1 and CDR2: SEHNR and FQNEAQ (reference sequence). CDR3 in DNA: TGTGCCAGCAGCTTAAGCAGGGTACGTGGCTACACCTTC. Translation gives CASSLSRVRGYTF.

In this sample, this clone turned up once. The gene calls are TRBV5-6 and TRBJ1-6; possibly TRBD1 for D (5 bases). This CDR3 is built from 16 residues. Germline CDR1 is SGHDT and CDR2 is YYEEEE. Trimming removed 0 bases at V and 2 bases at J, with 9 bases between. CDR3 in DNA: TGTGCCAGCAGCTTGGCCGGGGGTACCTATAATTCACCCCTCCACTTT. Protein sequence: CASSLAGGTYNSPLHF. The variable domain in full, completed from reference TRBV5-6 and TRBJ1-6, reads DAGVTQSPTHLIKTRGQQVTLRCSPKSGHDTVSWYQQALGQGPQFIFQYYEEEERQRGNFPDRFSGHQFPNYSSELNVNALLLGDSALYLCASSLAGGTYNSPLHFGNGTRLTVT.

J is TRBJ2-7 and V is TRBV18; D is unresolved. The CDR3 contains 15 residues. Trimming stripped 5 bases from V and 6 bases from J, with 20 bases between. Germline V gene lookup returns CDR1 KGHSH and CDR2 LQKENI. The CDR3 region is CASSKDIPRFGEQYF. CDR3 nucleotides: TGTGCCAGCTCAAAAGACATACCCCGCTTCGGCGAGCAGTACTTC.

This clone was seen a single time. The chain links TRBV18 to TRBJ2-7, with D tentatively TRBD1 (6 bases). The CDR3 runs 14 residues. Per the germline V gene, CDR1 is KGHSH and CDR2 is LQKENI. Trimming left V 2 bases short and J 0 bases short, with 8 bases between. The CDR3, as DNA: TGTGCCAGCTCACCAGGACAGAACTCCTACGAGCAGTACTTC. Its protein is CASSPGQNSYEQYF.

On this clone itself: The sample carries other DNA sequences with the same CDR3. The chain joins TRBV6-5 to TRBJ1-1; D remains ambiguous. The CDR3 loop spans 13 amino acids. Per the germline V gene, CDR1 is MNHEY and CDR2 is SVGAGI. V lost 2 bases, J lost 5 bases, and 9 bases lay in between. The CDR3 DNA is TGTGCCAGCAGTTACGGAAGAGGAACTGAAGCTTTCTTT. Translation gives CASSYGRGTEAFF.